This record looks at one TCR beta chain sequence and its context. The CDR3 loop spans 14 amino acids. CDR1 and CDR2 (germline): KGHSH, LQKENI. V shed 3 bases, J shed 7 bases, and the junction held 7 bases outside the gene matches. This specimen comes from a study of blood T cell repertoires in COVID-19. Whole-study context: Acute-phase and convalescent COVID-19 samples originated in the United States, Italy and Spain. PBMCs, B-cell-depleted T cells, or T cells provided the cDNA or gDNA that made up the material.

Original processing methods: Reference gene primer amplification yielded estimated nucleated cell counts. This table comes from immunoSEQ multiplex PCR, and its TCRdb copy is limited to in-frame clones, with some not included. V, J and clone size were drawn from that table, and D and trimming were deduced from the DNA. This sample has 56,000 or so clones, with about nine tenths found just once. V is TRBV18 and J is TRBJ1-2, with 8 bases that match TRBD1. Sequenced input: peripheral blood. This receptor was taken from a man between 50 and 59 years old with active COVID-19. The CDR3 is CASSPQDRDSGYTF. The CDR3 DNA reads as TGTGCCAGCTCACCCCAGGACAGGGATAGTGGCTACACCTTC.